The text below deals with one T cell receptor beta chain. Other DNA sequences of this sample code for an identical CDR3. Original methodology: Estimates of nucleated cell counts were drawn from the amplification of reference gene primers. The method was immunoSEQ multiplex PCR; TCRdb's version includes in-frame clones alone and lacks a portion of them. V and J calls and clone size are those listed in that table; D and trimming were worked out from the DNA. This sample has nearly 110,000 clones; around 80% occur once, and the top ten carry 5% to 8%. The CDR3 is 15 amino acids. V lost 6 bases, J lost 2 bases, and 10 bases stayed unmatched. CDR1 is KGHSH and CDR2 is LQKENI in the germline V gene. Enrolment of Seattle patients took place during active infection, and they were followed longitudinally. This specimen comes from a study of blood T cell repertoires in COVID-19. Study-level background: Spain, Italy and the United States supplied samples that represented acute and convalescent COVID-19. In each case, the material was cDNA or gDNA derived from T cells, B-cell-depleted T cells, or PBMCs.

V is TRBV18 and J is TRBJ2-7; 7 nucleotides line up with TRBD2. Sequencing was done on a sample of peripheral blood. This receptor was taken from a man older than 75 with COVID-19, enrolled during active disease. This CDR3 is CASSPSAGETYEQYF. The DNA for the CDR3 is TGTGCCAGCTCTCCCTCGGCGGGAGAGACCTACGAGCAGTACTTC.